This TCR beta chain derives from a study of sequential checkpoint blockade in melanoma. Study-wide context: Randomization was 1:1 between first-line nivolumab→ipilimumab and ipilimumab→nivolumab. Around 21 patients had tumor biopsies before treatment and at week 13.

CDR3 length: 14 amino acids. Germline V gives CDR1 MNHGY, CDR2 SAAAGT. V was cut by 10 bases and J by 2 bases, with 17 bases left in between. Treatment of the sample: randomized to nivolumab then ipilimumab (arm A) or the reverse (arm B). TCRdb's table, derived via immunoSEQ multiplex PCR, lists solely in-frame clones and lacks some. Counted here are tens of thousands of clones, more than 25% occurring once; the ten biggest clones make up approximately 1.5%. This sequence joins TRBV6-8 and TRBJ1-1; D is perhaps TRBD1 (6 bases). The sequencing here drew on tumor tissue (inferred from file names), taken from a patient given nivolumab and ipilimumab in sequence. The origin of this receptor is a human donor with melanoma. The CDR3 is CAISSQGFNTEAFF. CDR3 coding DNA: TGTGCCATCAGCTCACAGGGATTTAACACTGAAGCTTTCTTT.